These 20 T cell receptor beta chains came from one sample sequenced in a study of blood T cell repertoires in COVID-19 (dated by TCRdb to about 2020). The library came from the immunoSEQ multiplex PCR assay. Here the immuneACCESS table is served through TCRdb, limited to in-frame sequences with V and J called. Missing clones are a known gap in these copies; in checked studies unresolved V genes cover under half, and the rest lacks a known reason. Here the sample has 200,000 to 300,000 clones; around 87% occur a single time. 2% to 3% of the sample rests with the top ten. Source material: peripheral blood. The source is a woman in her forties or fifties with acute or convalescent COVID-19.

This clone was counted a single time. The chain uses TRBV28 and TRBJ1-5; a weak D match, TRBD1 (6 bases). Trimming took off 5 bases at V and 4 bases at J, with 15 bases between the two ends. Looked up from germline, CDR1 is MDHEN and CDR2 is SYDVKM. The CDR3 is made up of 15 amino acids. The chain's CDR3 is CASSEPQGWNQPQHF. Written as DNA, the CDR3 is TGTGCCAGCAGTGAACCTCAGGGGTGGAATCAGCCCCAGCATTTT.

The chain is built from TRBV5-4 and TRBJ1-2; D unresolved. The V end was cut by 4 bases, the J end by 4 bases, with 8 bases between. The CDR3 has 12 residues. Germline CDR1 is SGHNT and CDR2 is YYREEE (reference sequence). CDR3 loop: CASSAGSYGYTF. The CDR3 DNA reads TGTGCCAGCAGCGCTGGCAGCTATGGCTACACCTTC.

The chain employs TRBV5-1 and TRBJ2-7; TRBD2 is a possible D gene (5 bases). This CDR3 comprises 12 residues. Trimming left V 4 bases short and J 2 bases short, with 7 bases between. Germline V CDR1 and CDR2: SGHRS, YFSETQ. The CDR3, as DNA: TGCGCCAGCAGCCTGGGAGCCTACGAGCAGTACTTC. This sequence encodes CASSLGAYEQYF.

The chain recombines TRBV30 with TRBJ1-5; D possibly corresponds to TRBD1 (5 bases). This CDR3 is 13 amino acids long. Trimming took 1 base from V and 5 from J, leaving 9 bases between them. The germline gives CDR1 GTSNPN, CDR2 SVGIG (reference sequence). CDR3 in DNA: TGTGCCTGGAGTGATTGGGGGGATCAGCCCCAGCATTTT. Its translation is CAWSDWGDQPQHF.

The rearrangement joins TRBV29-1 to TRBJ2-2; D is perhaps TRBD1 (6 bases). With 7 bases removed from V and 7 bases from J, the gap between germline ends came to 22 bases. This CDR3 comprises 15 residues. CDR1 SQVTM and CDR2 ANQGSEA come from the germline V gene. CDR3 sequence reads: CSAIVGASKNGELFF. The CDR3 DNA is TGCAGCGCTATAGTGGGGGCAAGTAAGAACGGGGAGCTGTTTTTT.

The V gene is TRBV3-1 (or the pseudogene TRBV3-2), the J gene TRBJ2-3, with D possibly matching TRBD1 (6 bases). CDR1 is LGHDT, CDR2 YNNKEL, per germline (reference sequence). V lost 7 bases, J lost 1 base, and 9 bases lay in between. The CDR3 length is 13 residues. CDR3 residues: CASTPGGTDTQYF. Written as DNA, the CDR3 is TGTGCCAGCACCCCAGGGGGCACAGATACGCAGTATTTT.

The chain recombines TRBV5-1 with TRBJ2-1, with D possibly TRBD1 on 6 matching bases. Trimming removed 0 bases at V and 2 bases at J, with 12 bases between. Germline V lookup: CDR1 SGHRS, CDR2 YFSETQ. This CDR3 is 16 amino acids long. CDR3 sequence reads: CASSLGQGSTYNEQFF. The DNA of the CDR3 is TGCGCCAGCAGCTTGGGGCAGGGGAGCACCTACAATGAGCAGTTCTTC.

This chain connects TRBV18 to TRBJ2-7, with a weak D call TRBD2 (5 bases). The ends were cut back, 3 bases at V and 6 bases at J, with 18 bases in the middle. CDR1 and CDR2 from the germline V gene are KGHSH and LQKENI. CDR3 length equals 15 residues. The CDR3 spells CASSPGPGVDGEQYF. CDR3 DNA sequence: TGTGCCAGCTCACCCGGGCCCGGGGTAGATGGCGAGCAGTACTTC.

This sequence joins TRBV6-1 and TRBJ2-3; TRBD2 aligns across 7 bases. V lost 4 bases, J lost 2 bases, and 12 bases stayed unmatched. CDR1 MNHNS and CDR2 SASEGT come from the germline V gene. CDR3 length: 17 residues. CDR3 loop: CASSALGRDYSTDTQYF. The CDR3 DNA follows: TGTGCCAGCAGTGCCCTCGGCCGGGACTATTCCACAGATACGCAGTATTTT.

The rearrangement joins TRBV2 to TRBJ1-6; no clear D gene. The V gene lost 2 bases and the J gene lost 3 bases, with 17 bases spanning the gap. This CDR3 is 18 amino acids long. CDR1 and CDR2 from the germline V gene are SNHLY and FYNNEI. The CDR3 loop reads CASSEIGKLKNYNSPLHF. The CDR3 nucleotides are TGTGCCAGCAGTGAAATCGGGAAACTGAAAAACTATAATTCACCCCTCCACTTT.

This chain uses TRBV28 with TRBJ1-4; TRBD1 matches 10 bases. V shed 8 bases, J shed 8 bases, and the junction held 5 bases outside the gene matches. There are 13 residues in the CDR3. Per the germline V gene, CDR1 is MDHEN and CDR2 is SYDVKM. This chain's CDR3 is CASRDRGNEKLFF. DNA of the CDR3: TGTGCCAGCCGGGACAGGGGTAACGAAAAACTGTTTTTT.

This chain joins TRBV19 and TRBJ1-2, with 8 bases matching TRBD1. The ends lost 4 bases at V and 8 bases at J; junction bases unmatched: 3. This CDR3 region has 12 residues. The germline V gene encodes CDR1 LNHDA and CDR2 SQIVND (reference sequence). CDR3: CASSTGQGGYTF. Written as DNA, the CDR3 is TGTGCCAGTAGTACCGGACAGGGCGGCTACACCTTC.

The chain carries TRBV7-2 and TRBJ2-3; the D gene is possibly TRBD1 (9 bases). With 6 bases removed from V and 5 bases from J, the gap between germline ends came to 18 bases. CDR1 is SGHTA, CDR2 FQGNSA, per germline. The CDR3 runs to 15 residues. DNA of the CDR3: TGTGCCAGCAGATCGACAGGGGGACTAGTAGATACGCAGTATTTT. This translates into CASRSTGGLVDTQYF.

V is TRBV28 and J is TRBJ1-5, with 11 bases matching TRBD1. The CDR3 sequence is 19 residues long. Germline V lookup: CDR1 MDHEN, CDR2 SYDVKM. The V gene end was trimmed by 6 bases and the J gene end by 1 base; junction bases not matched to a gene: 14. The CDR3 bases are TGTGCCAGCAGCCCTCCGAAATGGACAGGGGGCGCGAGCAATCAGCCCCAGCATTTT. This translates into CASSPPKWTGGASNQPQHF.

The chain has TRBV5-1 and TRBJ1-3; maybe TRBD1 (6 bases). The CDR3 loop spans 15 amino acids. The germline V gene has CDR1 SGHRS and CDR2 YFSETQ. The germline V and J ends were trimmed by 5 bases and 3 bases, with 15 bases remaining between them. CDR3 loop: CASRPTGGGGNTIYF. The CDR3 DNA follows: TGCGCCAGCAGACCGACAGGAGGTGGTGGAAACACCATATATTTT. Filled out from reference TRBV5-1 and TRBJ1-3, the complete variable domain reads KAGVTQTPRYLIKTRGQQVTLSCSPISGHRSVSWYQQTPGQGLQFLFEYFSETQRNKGNFPGRFSGRQFSNSRSEMNVSTLELGDSALYLCASRPTGGGGNTIYFGEGSWLTVV.

This clone was observed a few times. The chain links TRBV29-1 to TRBJ2-5, with D possibly TRBD2 on 5 matching bases. Trimming left V 7 bases short and J 1 base short, with 10 bases between. CDR1 is SQVTM, CDR2 ANQGSEA, per germline. The CDR3 contains 12 residues. In nucleotides, the CDR3 is TGCAGCGCCCGGGGAGTCCAAGAGACCCAGTACTTC. Residues: CSARGVQETQYF.

The chain recombines TRBV4-2 with TRBJ2-1, with 8 nucleotides matching TRBD2. J lost 0 bases, V lost 1 base, and 14 bases had no gene match. The CDR3 covers 20 residues. Per the germline V gene, CDR1 is LGHNA and CDR2 is YNFKEQ. This CDR3 reads CASSQVGSGVILSSYNEQFF. Here the CDR3 DNA reads TGTGCCAGCAGCCAAGTCGGTAGCGGGGTGATTCTCAGCTCCTACAATGAGCAGTTCTTC.

This chain links TRBV27 with TRBJ1-5, with TRBD1 matching over 7 bases. The CDR3 is 12 amino acids. V trimming: 7 bases; J trimming: 7 bases; junction bases outside the gene matches: 4. CDR1 and CDR2 from the germline V gene are MNHEY and SMNVEV (reference sequence). CDR3 nucleotide sequence: TGTGCCAGCACGACAGGGCAACAGCCCCAGCATTTT. Its protein is CASTTGQQPQHF.

The V call is TRBV5-6, the J call TRBJ2-3; D might be TRBD1 (6 bases). The CDR3 is 15 amino acids. V lost 0 bases and J 0 bases, leaving 8 bases between the germline ends. Germline-derived CDR1 and CDR2 are SGHDT and YYEEEE. The CDR3 sequence: CASSLDRASTDTQYF. Here the CDR3 DNA reads TGTGCCAGCAGCTTGGACAGGGCTAGCACAGATACGCAGTATTTT.

The chain joins TRBV6-4 to TRBJ2-6, with unresolved D. The germline gives CDR1 MRHNA, CDR2 SNTAGT. With 3 bases removed from V and 2 bases from J, the gap between germline ends came to 11 bases. The CDR3 has 16 residues. The CDR3 here is CASSEVPTTGANVLTF. The DNA of the CDR3 is TGTGCCAGCAGTGAAGTTCCGACAACTGGGGCCAACGTCCTGACTTTC.